The 9 T cell receptor beta chains below all came from one sample that was sequenced in a study of blood T cell repertoires in COVID-19. Sequencing was performed with immunoSEQ multiplex PCR; in TCRdb, only in-frame clones are kept and a portion is missing. This table has some 200,000 clones, about 75% appearing once. What was sequenced was peripheral blood. These receptor sequences come from a woman between 50 and 59 years old with active or convalescent COVID-19.

The chain joins TRBV10-3 to TRBJ1-3; possible D gene TRBD1, 6 bases. The CDR3 is made up of 21 amino acids. Per germline, CDR1 ENHRY and CDR2 SYGVKD. Trimming took off 0 bases at V and 4 bases at J, with 28 bases between the two ends. The DNA of the CDR3 is TGTGCCATCAGTGAGTCGACTCAGGGGACGACCCCTCACAGGAGCGGAAACACCATATATTTT. Translating it yields CAISESTQGTTPHRSGNTIYF.

V usage is TRBV3-1 (or the pseudogene TRBV3-2) and J usage is TRBJ1-2; no firm D call. The CDR3 is 15 residues long. V was shortened by 2 bases and J by 7 bases, with 17 bases between the two germline ends. Germline V gene lookup returns CDR1 LGHDT and CDR2 YNNKEL (reference sequence). The CDR3 DNA reads TGTGCCAGCAGCCAAAATCAGCTCGGGGTCGGTGGCTACACCTTC. This codes for CASSQNQLGVGGYTF.

The V gene is TRBV27, the J gene TRBJ2-4; D might be TRBD2 (5 bases). The CDR3 spans 16 residues. Per the germline V gene, CDR1 is MNHEY and CDR2 is SMNVEV (reference sequence). V was shortened by 5 bases and J by 0 bases, with 14 bases between the two germline ends. CDR3 residues: CASSPPAGLAKNIQYF. The CDR3 DNA sequence: TGTGCCAGCAGTCCCCCGGCCGGACTAGCCAAAAACATTCAGTACTTC.

CDR3: CASSERSGSATQYF. In nucleotides, the CDR3 is TGTGCCAGCAGCGAGAGGAGCGGGAGTGCTACGCAGTATTTT. The chain recombines TRBV3-1 (or the pseudogene TRBV3-2) with TRBJ2-3; 8 nucleotides agree with TRBD2. CDR1 and CDR2 (germline): LGHDT, YNNKEL (reference sequence). The trim removed 5 bases at V and 8 bases at J, leaving 9 bases unmatched. The CDR3 has 14 amino acids.

This chain connects TRBV4-3 to TRBJ1-3; 8 bases fit TRBD1. The V segment lost 5 bases and the J segment 11 bases; nucleotides outside the gene matches: 8. Germline CDR1 LGHNA, CDR2 YSLEER. This CDR3 comprises 13 residues. The CDR3 is CASSGQGTSAIYF. In DNA, the CDR3 is TGCGCCAGCAGCGGACAGGGCACAAGTGCCATATATTTT.

This rearrangement joins TRBV7-9 to TRBJ1-6, with D possibly matching TRBD1 (6 bases). Trimming pared 6 bases from V and 7 bases from J, leaving 13 bases between. Germline lookup yields CDR1 SEHNR and CDR2 FQNEAQ (reference sequence). The CDR3 spans 14 residues. This chain's CDR3 is CASRIQGNNSPLHF. CDR3 nucleotide sequence: TGTGCCAGCAGAATCCAGGGGAACAATTCACCCCTCCACTTT.

This clone was detected a few times. This sequence joins TRBV29-1 and TRBJ2-5; tentatively, D is TRBD1 (5 bases). CDR1 SQVTM and CDR2 ANQGSEA come from the germline V gene. The CDR3 is made up of 13 amino acids. Trimming left V 3 bases short and J 2 bases short, with 10 bases between. The CDR3 spells CSVELGPQETQYF. As DNA, the CDR3 is TGCAGCGTTGAGCTGGGGCCACAAGAGACCCAGTACTTC.

This clone was detected only a few times. J is TRBJ1-3 and V is TRBV29-1; D is ambiguous. CDR3 length: 12 amino acids. Germline V gives CDR1 SQVTM, CDR2 ANQGSEA. Trimming stripped 4 bases from V and 0 bases from J, with 4 bases between. Here the CDR3 DNA reads TGCAGCGTTGGGCACTCTGGAAACACCATATATTTT. Its translation is CSVGHSGNTIYF.

The chain recombines TRBV5-1 with TRBJ2-5; D not resolved. The germline V gene has CDR1 SGHRS and CDR2 YFSETQ. Trimming took 5 bases from V and 2 from J, leaving 13 bases between them. The CDR3 covers 14 residues. Here the CDR3 DNA reads TGCGCCAGCAGAGTGGAGATGACTCAAGAGACCCAGTACTTC. It is translated as CASRVEMTQETQYF.